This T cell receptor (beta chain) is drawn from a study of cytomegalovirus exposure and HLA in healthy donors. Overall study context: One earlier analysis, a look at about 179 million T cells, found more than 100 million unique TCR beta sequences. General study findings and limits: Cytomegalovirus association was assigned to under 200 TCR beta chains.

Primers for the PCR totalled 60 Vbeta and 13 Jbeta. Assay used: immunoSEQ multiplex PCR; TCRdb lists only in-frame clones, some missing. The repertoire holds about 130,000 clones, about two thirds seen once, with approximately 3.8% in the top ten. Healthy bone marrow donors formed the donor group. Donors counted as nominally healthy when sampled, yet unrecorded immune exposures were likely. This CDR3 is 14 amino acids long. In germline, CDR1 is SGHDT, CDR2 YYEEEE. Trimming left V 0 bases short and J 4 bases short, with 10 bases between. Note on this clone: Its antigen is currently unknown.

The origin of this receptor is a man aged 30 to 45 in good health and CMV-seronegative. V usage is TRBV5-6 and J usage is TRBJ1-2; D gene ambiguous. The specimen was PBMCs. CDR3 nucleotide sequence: TGTGCCAGCAGCTTGGGAACCACCGGCTATGGCTACACCTTC. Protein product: CASSLGTTGYGYTF. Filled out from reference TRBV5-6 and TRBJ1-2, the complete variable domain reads DAGVTQSPTHLIKTRGQQVTLRCSPKSGHDTVSWYQQALGQGPQFIFQYYEEEERQRGNFPDRFSGHQFPNYSSELNVNALLLGDSALYLCASSLGTTGYGYTFGSGTRLTVV.